Reported below is one TCR beta chain. Its antigen remains unidentified. This sample is part of a study of vaccination and CD4 T cells after COVID-19. Study details: Two doses of either BNT162b2 or mRNA-1273 vaccine were given to participants. Overlapping peptides of the spike proteins of SARS-CoV-2, HCoV-NL63, HCoV-OC43 and HCoV-229E were used for cell stimulation. As control conditions, cultures were given either a CEFX pool serving as positive control, an HIV-1 Nef pool, or no peptide at all.

The CDR3 contains 12 residues. Trimming took off 4 bases at V and 5 bases at J, with 6 bases between the two ends. Germline CDR1 and CDR2: MNHEY and SVGEGT. Described treatment: approximately 10-day PBMC culture with coronavirus spike peptide pools or control peptides (ViraFEST assay). Sequenced with the Oncomine TCR Beta short-read assay was DNA taken from cultured CD4+ T cells. Cultured CD4+ T cells yielded the extracted genomic DNA. TCRdb re-called the PCR reads with MiXCR, one entry per CDR3 protein. The sample records about 9,700 distinct CDR3 sequences, around 68% being singletons. The TCR originated in a human donor who had recovered from COVID-19. J is TRBJ1-5 and V is TRBV6-2 or TRBV6-3; D is unclear. Sequenced material: CD4+ T cells from blood, cultured in vitro. CDR3 in amino acids: CASSSWDQPQHF. The CDR3 nucleotides are TGTGCCAGCAGTTCTTGGGATCAGCCCCAGCATTTT.